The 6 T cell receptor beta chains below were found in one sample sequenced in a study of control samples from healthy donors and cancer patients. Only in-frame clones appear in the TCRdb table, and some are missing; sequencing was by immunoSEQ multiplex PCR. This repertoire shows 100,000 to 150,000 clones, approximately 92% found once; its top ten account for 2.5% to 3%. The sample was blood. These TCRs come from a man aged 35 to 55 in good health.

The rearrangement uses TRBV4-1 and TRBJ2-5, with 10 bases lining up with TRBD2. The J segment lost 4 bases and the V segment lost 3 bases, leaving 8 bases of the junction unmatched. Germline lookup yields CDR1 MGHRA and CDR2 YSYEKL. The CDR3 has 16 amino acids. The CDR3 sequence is CASSQKLAGEGETQYF. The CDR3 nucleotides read TGCGCCAGCAGCCAGAAGCTAGCGGGGGAAGGAGAGACCCAGTACTTC.

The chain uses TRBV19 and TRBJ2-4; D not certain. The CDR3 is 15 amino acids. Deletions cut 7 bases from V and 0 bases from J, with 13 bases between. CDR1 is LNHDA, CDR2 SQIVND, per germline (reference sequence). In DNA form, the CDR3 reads TGTGCCAGTAACCCCCGGCCGCCAGCCAAAAACATTCAGTACTTC. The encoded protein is CASNPRPPAKNIQYF.

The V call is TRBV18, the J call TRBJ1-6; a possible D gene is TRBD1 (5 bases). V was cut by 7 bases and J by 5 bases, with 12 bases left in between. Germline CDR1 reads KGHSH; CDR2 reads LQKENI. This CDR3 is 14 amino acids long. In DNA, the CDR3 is TGTGCCAGCTGCTCCGAGGGGAATAATTCACCCCTCCACTTT. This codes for CASCSEGNNSPLHF.

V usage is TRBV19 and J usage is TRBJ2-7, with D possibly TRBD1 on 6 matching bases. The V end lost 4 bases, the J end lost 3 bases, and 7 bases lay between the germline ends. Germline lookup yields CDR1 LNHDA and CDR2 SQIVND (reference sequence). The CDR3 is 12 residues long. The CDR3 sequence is CASSTGDYEQYF. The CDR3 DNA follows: TGTGCCAGTAGTACAGGGGACTACGAGCAGTACTTC. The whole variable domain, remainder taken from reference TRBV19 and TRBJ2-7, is DGGITQSPKYLFRKEGQNVTLSCEQNLNHDAMYWYRQDPGQGLRLIYYSQIVNDFQKGDIAEGYSVSREKKESFPLTVTSAQKNPTAFYLCASSTGDYEQYFGPGTRLTVT.

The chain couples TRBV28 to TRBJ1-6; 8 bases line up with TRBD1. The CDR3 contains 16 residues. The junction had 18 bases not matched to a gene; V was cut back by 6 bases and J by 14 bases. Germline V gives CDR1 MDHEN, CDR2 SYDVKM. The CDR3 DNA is TGTGCCAGCAGCCCCCGGCAGGGGGCCCCCGTTGGGACCCTCCACTTT. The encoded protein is CASSPRQGAPVGTLHF.

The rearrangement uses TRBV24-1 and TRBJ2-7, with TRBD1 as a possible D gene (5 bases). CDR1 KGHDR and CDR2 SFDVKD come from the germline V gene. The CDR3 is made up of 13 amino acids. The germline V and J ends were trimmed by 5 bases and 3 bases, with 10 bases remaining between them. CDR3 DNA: TGTGCCACCAGTGTTCAGGGCCGCTACGAGCAGTACTTC. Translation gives CATSVQGRYEQYF.